This T cell receptor beta chain appears in the sequencing data of a study of technical replicates of blood from a few donors. The CDR3 loop spans 15 amino acids. V lost 6 bases to trimming and J lost 0 bases, with 15 bases between them. CDR1 is MNHNS and CDR2 is SASEGT in the germline V gene. Clones were sequenced by immunoSEQ multiplex PCR, and TCRdb holds only the in-frame ones, with some missing. This sample has around 98,000 clones, with around 95% found just once. This TCR was sampled from a human donor in good health. Sequenced: T cells isolated from PBMCs. The chain is built from TRBV6-1 and TRBJ2-7; D is unresolved. CDR3 bases: TGTGCCAGCAGCCTCTCGTCTGCAGGCTCCTACGAGCAGTACTTC. Translating it yields CASSLSSAGSYEQYF.